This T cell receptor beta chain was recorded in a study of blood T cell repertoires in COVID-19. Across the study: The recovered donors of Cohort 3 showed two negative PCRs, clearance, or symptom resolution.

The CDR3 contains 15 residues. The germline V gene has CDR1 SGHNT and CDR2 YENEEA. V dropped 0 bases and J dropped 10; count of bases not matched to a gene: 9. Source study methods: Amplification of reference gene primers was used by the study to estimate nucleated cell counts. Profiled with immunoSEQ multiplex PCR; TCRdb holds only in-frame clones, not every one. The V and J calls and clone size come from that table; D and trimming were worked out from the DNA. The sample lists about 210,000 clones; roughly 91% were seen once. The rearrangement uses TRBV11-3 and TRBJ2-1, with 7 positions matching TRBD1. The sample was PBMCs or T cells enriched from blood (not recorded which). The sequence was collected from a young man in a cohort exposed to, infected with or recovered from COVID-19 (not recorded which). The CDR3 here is CASSLDQDRVQEQFF. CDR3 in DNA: TGTGCCAGCAGCTTAGATCAAGACAGGGTCCAGGAGCAGTTCTTC.